The 18 T cell receptor beta chains below come from one sample, sequenced in a study of blood T cell repertoires in COVID-19. The table came from immunoSEQ multiplex PCR; TCRdb's copy has only in-frame clones and leaves some out. The table has 170,000 or so clones, approximately 90% seen once. Sequenced: peripheral blood. These receptors were obtained from a man younger than 35 who had recovered from COVID-19.

The chain carries TRBV7-8 and TRBJ2-7, with 9 bases matching TRBD1. After removal of 7 bases from V and 4 bases from J, the junction contained 8 bases not matched to a gene. From germline, CDR1 is SGHVS and CDR2 FQNEAQ. The CDR3 has 14 amino acids. For the CDR3, the DNA is TGTGCCAGCATCCCGGGACAGGGACAATACGAGCAGTACTTC. Its protein product is CASIPGQGQYEQYF.

The chain joins TRBV6-5 to TRBJ2-5; TRBD2 matches 7 bases. This CDR3 contains 14 residues. Trimming cost V 8 bases and J 4 bases; bases outside gene matches: 10. Germline V gene lookup returns CDR1 MNHEY and CDR2 SVGAGI. The CDR3 DNA reads as TGTGCCAGCGGGAGGGGAGGGCCGGGAGAGACCCAGTACTTC. Amino acid sequence: CASGRGGPGETQYF.

This clone has only one observation. The chain has TRBV6-5 and TRBJ1-2, with 7 bases that match TRBD1. Trimming at V came to 2 bases and at J to 4 bases, leaving 4 bases not matched to a gene. CDR3 size: 14 residues. Germline CDR1 and CDR2: MNHEY and SVGAGI. Here the CDR3 reads CASSYGRTGYGYTF. The CDR3 bases are TGTGCCAGCAGTTACGGGAGGACAGGCTATGGCTACACCTTC.

The table lists this clone with a few counts. This rearrangement joins TRBV6-2 or TRBV6-3 to TRBJ2-2; 7 bases map to TRBD1. Losses at the gene ends were 2 bases for V and 4 bases for J; bases not matched to a gene: 4. The CDR3 has 15 amino acids. Per the germline V gene, CDR1 is MNHEY and CDR2 is SVGEGT. CDR3 coding DNA: TGTGCCAGCAGTTACCCCAGGGGGAGCACCGGGGAGCTGTTTTTT. It specifies CASSYPRGSTGELFF.

The rearrangement uses TRBV7-6 and TRBJ1-3; TRBD1 might be the D (5 bases). The CDR3 runs 16 residues. Looked up from germline, CDR1 is SGHVS and CDR2 is FNYEAQ. The ends were cut back, 2 bases at V and 2 bases at J, with 13 bases in the middle. The CDR3 DNA follows: TGTGCCAGCAGCTTAAGGCCTTCGGGGGCTGGAAACACCATATATTTT. This codes for CASSLRPSGAGNTIYF.

This clone was detected once. The chain combines TRBV12-3 or TRBV12-4 with TRBJ2-1; D gene unclear. The CDR3 runs 12 residues. V dropped 3 bases and J dropped 6 bases, with 6 bases sitting between them. DNA of the CDR3: TGTGCCAGCAGTTTTCCCCTCAATGAGCAGTTCTTC. Its protein is CASSFPLNEQFF.

The chain employs TRBV7-2 and TRBJ2-7, with TRBD1 matching 8 bases. The CDR3 sequence is 15 residues long. CDR1 is SGHTA and CDR2 is FQGNSA in the germline V gene. V lost 1 base and J lost 7; bases outside the gene matches: 9. The CDR3 DNA reads TGTGCCAGCAGCTTAGGGGGACAGGTCTTAGGGGAGCAGTACTTC. Translating gives CASSLGGQVLGEQYF. Combining the CDR3 with reference TRBV7-2 and TRBJ2-7 gives the whole variable domain GAGVSQSPSNKVTEKGKDVELRCDPISGHTALYWYRQSLGQGLEFLIYFQGNSAPDKSGLPSDRFSAERTGGSVSTLTIQRTQQEDSAVYLCASSLGGQVLGEQYFGPGTRLTVT.

The chain couples TRBV9 to TRBJ1-2; D remains unclear. Germline CDR1 SGDLS, CDR2 YYNGEE. Trimming took 0 bases from V and 3 from J, leaving 12 bases between them. This CDR3 comprises 15 residues. This CDR3 is CASSVASMKYYGYTF. CDR3 in DNA: TGTGCCAGCAGCGTAGCGTCTATGAAATACTATGGCTACACCTTC.

The V call is TRBV5-4, the J call TRBJ1-4, with 8 nucleotides matching TRBD1. V lost 1 base to trimming and J lost 8 bases; unmatched junction nucleotides: 1. This CDR3 comprises 13 residues. The germline gives CDR1 SGHNT, CDR2 YYREEE (reference sequence). The CDR3 coding sequence is TGTGCCAGCAGCTTGCAGGGGGCGGAAAAACTGTTTTTT. Its translation is CASSLQGAEKLFF.

The chain has TRBV7-9 and TRBJ2-7, with 10 nucleotides matching TRBD1. The germline CDR1 and CDR2 sequences are SEHNR and FQNEAQ (reference sequence). V shed 11 bases, J shed 3 bases, and the junction held 7 bases outside the gene matches. The CDR3 extends over 13 amino acids. Written as DNA, the CDR3 is TGTGCCCTAACGGGACAGGGGATCTACGAGCAGTACTTC. It is translated as CALTGQGIYEQYF.

The table lists this clone with a few counts. This rearrangement joins TRBV19 to TRBJ2-5; 8 nucleotides agree with TRBD1. Germline V gene data show CDR1 as LNHDA and CDR2 as SQIVND (reference sequence). V lost 4 bases to trimming and J lost 1 base; unmatched junction nucleotides: 2. The CDR3 runs 14 residues. CDR3 loop: CASSNTGGQETQYF. In DNA, the CDR3 is TGTGCCAGTAGTAACACAGGGGGCCAAGAGACCCAGTACTTC.

In its sample, this clone was seen a few times. The V call is TRBV10-3, the J call TRBJ2-7; 9 bases fit TRBD2. Trimming cost V 2 bases and J 2 bases; bases outside gene matches: 16. This CDR3 region has 19 residues. CDR1 is ENHRY, CDR2 SYGVKD, per germline. Written as DNA, the CDR3 is TGTGCCATCAGTGAGAGGCGTCTAGCGGGATTGACCCACACCTACGAGCAGTACTTC. It is translated as CAISERRLAGLTHTYEQYF.

This rearrangement joins TRBV9 to TRBJ1-2; 7 nucleotides agree with TRBD1. Unmatched junction bases numbered 13, after V lost 4 bases and J lost 1 base. Per germline, CDR1 SGDLS and CDR2 YYNGEE. The CDR3 length is 17 residues. CDR3 protein: CASSLQQGPSVNYGYTF. The DNA of the CDR3 is TGTGCCAGCAGCTTACAACAGGGGCCCTCAGTTAACTATGGCTACACCTTC.

This clone has just one count. The V and J genes are TRBV6-5 and TRBJ2-7, with D possibly being TRBD1 (5 bases). The CDR3 is 14 amino acids. Trimming pared 0 bases from V and 4 bases from J, leaving 10 bases between. Germline V gene data show CDR1 as MNHEY and CDR2 as SVGAGI. CDR3: CASSYSGLDYEQYF. Here the CDR3 DNA reads TGTGCCAGCAGTTACTCGGGGCTAGATTACGAGCAGTACTTC.

The chain carries TRBV6-2 or TRBV6-3 and TRBJ1-1; a possible D gene is TRBD1 (5 bases). The CDR3 runs to 17 residues. CDR1 MNHEY and CDR2 SVGEGT come from the germline V gene. V was clipped by 5 bases and J by 0 bases, with 19 bases between them. CDR3 residues: CASSRSGVGSMNTEAFF. CDR3 in DNA: TGTGCCAGCAGTCGCTCGGGGGTTGGATCAATGAACACTGAAGCTTTCTTT.

The J gene is TRBJ2-7, the V gene TRBV4-3; TRBD2 is a possible D gene (5 bases). The V gene's germline CDR1 is LGHNA and CDR2 YSLEER. The CDR3 extends over 17 amino acids. V dropped 1 base and J dropped 4 bases, with 20 bases sitting between them. The CDR3 region has the DNA TGCGCCAGCAGCCAAGTTACGAGCGGACGTGGGGAATACGAGCAGTACTTC. Its protein is CASSQVTSGRGEYEQYF.

The V call is TRBV5-6, the J call TRBJ2-1; 10 bases are shared with TRBD1. Trimming cost V 4 bases and J 4 bases; bases outside gene matches: 5. The CDR3 totals 15 residues. Germline loops: CDR1 SGHDT, CDR2 YYEEEE. The CDR3 loop reads CASSNRDRGYNEQFF. The CDR3, as DNA: TGTGCCAGCAGCAACCGGGACAGGGGATACAATGAGCAGTTCTTC.

The chain joins TRBV28 to TRBJ1-2, with 8 bases matching TRBD1. Losses at the gene ends were 10 bases for V and 0 bases for J; bases not matched to a gene: 10. The CDR3 is made up of 15 amino acids. Germline loops: CDR1 MDHEN, CDR2 SYDVKM. The CDR3 region has the DNA TGTGCCACAAAAGAGGGACAGGAGACTAACTATGGCTACACCTTC. It specifies CATKEGQETNYGYTF.